The subject of this entry is one T cell receptor (beta chain). These data originate in a study of blood T cell repertoires in COVID-19. Study context: Acute and convalescent COVID-19 specimens originated in the United States, Italy and Spain. T cells, B-cell-depleted T cells, or PBMCs supplied cDNA or gDNA.

Assay: immunoSEQ multiplex PCR; the TCRdb copy retains only in-frame clones and omits some. The sample has fewer than 50,000 clones; around 83% are singletons. The CDR3 has 14 amino acids. In germline, CDR1 is SGHAT, CDR2 FQNNGV. J lost 2 bases, V lost 6 bases, and 7 bases had no gene match. This sequence originates from a woman at least 80 years old with active or convalescent COVID-19. Sequenced material: peripheral blood. This rearrangement joins TRBV11-2 to TRBJ2-7; the match to TRBD2 covers 7 bases. The CDR3 region is CASRPKAGPYEQYF. As DNA, the CDR3 is TGTGCCAGCAGGCCAAAAGCGGGACCCTACGAGCAGTACTTC. The variable domain in full, with the rest retrieved from reference TRBV11-2 and TRBJ2-7, is EAGVAQSPRYKIIEKRQSVAFWCNPISGHATLYWYQQILGQGPKLLIQFQNNGVVDDSQLPKDRFSAERLKGVDSTLKIQPAKLEDSAVYLCASRPKAGPYEQYFGPGTRLTVT.